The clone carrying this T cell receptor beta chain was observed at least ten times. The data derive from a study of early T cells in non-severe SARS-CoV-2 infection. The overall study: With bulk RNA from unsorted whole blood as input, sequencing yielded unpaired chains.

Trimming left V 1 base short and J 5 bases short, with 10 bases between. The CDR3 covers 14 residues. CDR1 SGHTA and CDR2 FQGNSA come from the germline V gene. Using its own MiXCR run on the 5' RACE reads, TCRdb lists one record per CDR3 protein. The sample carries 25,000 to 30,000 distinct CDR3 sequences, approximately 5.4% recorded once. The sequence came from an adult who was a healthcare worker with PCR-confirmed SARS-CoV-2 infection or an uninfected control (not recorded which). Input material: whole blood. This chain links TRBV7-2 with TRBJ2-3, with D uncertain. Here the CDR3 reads CASSLEVEVDTQYF. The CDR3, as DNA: TGTGCCAGCAGCTTAGAGGTAGAAGTAGATACGCAGTATTTT.